The entry below describes one TCR beta chain. This record comes from a study of CD8 T cells in Susac syndrome. The CDR3 has 13 residues. V was trimmed by 2 bases and J by 5 bases, leaving 6 bases between them. Germline loops: CDR1 KGHDR, CDR2 SFDVKD. The RNA, about 0.5 to 1 ug, was put through reverse transcription using random hexamers. TCRdb analysed the immunoSEQ multiplex PCR reads with MiXCR anew, one entry per CDR3 protein. The table has about 300,000 distinct CDR3 sequences, around nine tenths seen once. The gene calls are TRBV24-1 and TRBJ1-5, with D unclear. Material for sequencing was CD8+ T cells from PBMCs. The clonotype was recovered from a human donor with multiple sclerosis. The chain's CDR3 is CATSDSPHQPQHF. The CDR3 DNA follows: TGTGCCACCAGTGATTCCCCTCATCAGCCCCAGCATTTT.